This passage covers 8 T cell receptor beta chains from one sample sequenced in a study of blood T cells in healthy people across ages. A second PCR of roughly 7 to 11 cycles used a sample-barcoded 5' primer and a J-beta primer mix. TCRdb independently ran MiXCR on the 5' RACE reads; one entry per CDR3 protein. The data hold around 970,000 distinct CDR3 sequences, with roughly 51% observed a single time. The sequenced sample consisted of blood. These receptors were taken from a woman aged 55-75 years in good health.

As for this clonotype: A much larger clone is a single base away; this may be a read error. V gene TRBV14 combines with J gene TRBJ2-3; D may be TRBD1 or TRBD2 (5 bases each). This CDR3 is built from 18 residues. V was shortened by 0 bases and J by 8 bases, with 24 bases between the two germline ends. CDR1 is SGHDN, CDR2 FVKESK, per germline. DNA of the CDR3: TGTGCCAGCAGCCAAGAAAAACTCGGGGCAGGACGTGGCGGTACGCAGTATTTT. As protein: CASSQEKLGAGRGGTQYF.

About this clonotype: The junction and the germline gene differ at one end; a read error may be behind it. The V gene is TRBV11-1, the J gene TRBJ2-2; no firm D call. Germline-derived CDR1 and CDR2 are SGHAT and FQDESV (reference sequence). The CDR3 totals 13 residues. This CDR3 is CAGSWTNTGELFF. The CDR3 nucleotides read TGTGCCGGCAGCTGGACGAACACCGGGGAGCTGTTTTTT. The full variable domain, completed using reference TRBV11-1 and TRBJ2-2, is EAEVAQSPRYKITEKSQAVAFWCDPISGHATLYWYRQILGQGPELLVQFQDESVVDDSQLPKDRFSAERLKGVDSTLKIQPAELGDSAMYLCAGSWTNTGELFFGEGSRLTVL.

The chain is built from TRBV5-6 and TRBJ2-7; D gene ambiguous. The CDR3 sequence is 16 residues long. With 1 base removed from V and 2 bases from J, the gap between germline ends came to 16 bases. Germline values: CDR1 SGHDT, CDR2 YYEEEE. The CDR3: CASSLLTGSSTYEQYF. CDR3 bases: TGTGCCAGCAGCTTGTTGACGGGCTCCTCTACCTACGAGCAGTACTTC.

The J gene is TRBJ2-5, the V gene TRBV7-9; 8 bases match TRBD1. V was pared by 8 bases and J by 11 bases, with 13 bases of the junction left unmatched. The CDR3 runs to 13 residues. Germline-derived CDR1 and CDR2 are SEHNR and FQNEAQ (reference sequence). The CDR3 loop is CASGTGQVREQYF. In DNA, the CDR3 is TGTGCCAGCGGGACAGGTCAAGTGAGAGAGCAGTACTTC. The full variable domain, completed using reference TRBV7-9 and TRBJ2-5, is DTGVSQNPRHKITKRGQNVTFRCDPISEHNRLYWYRQTLGQGPEFLTYFQNEAQLEKSRLLSDRFSAERPKGSFSTLEIQRTEQGDSAMYLCASGTGQVREQYFGPGTRLLVL.

This chain links TRBV20-1 with TRBJ2-7, with D possibly matching TRBD2 (5 bases). Germline CDR1 is DFQATT and CDR2 is SNEGSKA (reference sequence). This CDR3 comprises 13 residues. V lost 5 bases and J 5 bases, leaving 16 bases between the germline ends. The CDR3: CSAGRAGIDEQYF. CDR3 coding DNA: TGCAGTGCTGGAAGGGCCGGGATCGACGAGCAGTACTTC.

This chain's CDR3 is CASSSAPISSGNTIYF. Here the CDR3 DNA reads TGTGCCAGCAGCTCGGCACCGATATCCTCTGGAAACACCATATATTTT. The J gene is TRBJ1-3, the V gene TRBV5-5, with D hard to call. The CDR3 runs to 16 residues. Germline V gene sequence: CDR1 SGHKS, CDR2 YYEKEE (reference sequence). V was clipped by 3 bases and J by 0 bases, with 13 bases between them.

V is TRBV6-6 and J is TRBJ2-3, with unresolved D. V lost 1 base to trimming and J lost 7 bases, with 9 bases between them. The CDR3 covers 13 residues. The germline V gene encodes CDR1 MNHNY and CDR2 SVGAGI (reference sequence). CDR3 coding DNA: TGTGCCAGCAGTTACTTGTTAGTGAATACGCAGTATTTT. Its protein is CASSYLLVNTQYF.

This clonotype was counted between two and nine times. The chain employs TRBV3-1 and TRBJ2-3; D may be TRBD1 or TRBD2 (5 bases each). The CDR3 is 15 residues long. V lost 2 bases to trimming and J lost 0 bases, with 9 bases between them. Germline assignment: CDR1 LGHDT and CDR2 YNNKEL (reference sequence). CDR3 bases: TGTGCCAGCAGCCAAACAGGAGGTAGCACAGATACGCAGTATTTT. Amino acid sequence: CASSQTGGSTDTQYF.